The 17 T cell receptor beta chains reported below all come from one sample, sequenced in a study of blood T cell repertoires in COVID-19. Method: immunoSEQ multiplex PCR; TCRdb's copy keeps in-frame clones and lacks some. The sample has about 30,000 clones, 90% to 95% seen once. Sequenced sample: peripheral blood. The receptors shown here come from a man in his 60s with active or convalescent COVID-19.

The gene calls are TRBV28 and TRBJ1-2, with a tentative D call TRBD1 (6 bases). Germline CDR1 is MDHEN and CDR2 is SYDVKM. This CDR3 is built from 15 residues. Trimming stripped 3 bases from V and 7 bases from J, with 18 bases between. The CDR3 nucleotides read TGTGCCAGCAGTTTCAGGGCAGGGGCCGGTCGTGGCTACACCTTC. This translates into CASSFRAGAGRGYTF.

The chain links TRBV9 to TRBJ2-7, with D perhaps matching TRBD1 (6 bases). V was shortened by 0 bases and J by 1 base, with 8 bases between the two germline ends. The CDR3 is made up of 14 amino acids. Germline CDR1 is SGDLS and CDR2 is YYNGEE. CDR3 nucleotides: TGTGCCAGCAGCGTAGATACAGGGTCCTACGAGCAGTACTTC. Translating it yields CASSVDTGSYEQYF.

V is TRBV7-3 and J is TRBJ1-1, with a possible D match to TRBD1 (5 bases). Trimming cost V 5 bases and J 1 base, with 11 bases left between them. This CDR3 has 14 amino acids. Germline values: CDR1 SGHTA, CDR2 FQGTGA. CDR3 in amino acids: CASSPRTPNTEAFF. CDR3 DNA: TGTGCCAGCAGCCCCCGGACACCGAACACTGAAGCTTTCTTT.

This clone was observed once. The V gene is TRBV7-3, the J gene TRBJ2-1; a weak D match, TRBD2 (6 bases). Trimming shortened V by 1 base and J by 2 bases, and 12 bases separated the two germline ends. The CDR3 is 16 amino acids. CDR1 SGHTA and CDR2 FQGTGA come from the germline V gene. The CDR3 region is CASSLNSGGTYNEQFF. The CDR3 DNA sequence: TGTGCCAGCAGCTTAAATTCCGGGGGTACCTACAATGAGCAGTTCTTC.

In its sample, this clone was seen a few times. The chain couples TRBV30 to TRBJ1-2; 8 bases match TRBD1. The CDR3 contains 16 residues. Germline V gives CDR1 GTSNPN, CDR2 SVGIG (reference sequence). The V and J ends lost 1 base and 3 bases, in that order; junction bases with no gene match: 10. The CDR3 loop reads CAWSDRDRGSHYGYTF. The DNA for the CDR3 is TGTGCCTGGAGTGACCGAGACAGGGGAAGTCACTATGGCTACACCTTC. The variable domain in full, completed from reference TRBV30 and TRBJ1-2, reads SQTIHQWPATLVQPVGSPLSLECTVEGTSNPNLYWYRQAAGRGLQLLFYSVGIGQISSEVPQNLSASRPQDRQFILSSKKLLLSDSGFYLCAWSDRDRGSHYGYTFGSGTRLTVV.

V gene TRBV5-1 combines with J gene TRBJ1-2, with TRBD1 identical over 8 bases. The germline gives CDR1 SGHRS, CDR2 YFSETQ. V trimming: 4 bases; J trimming: 4 bases; junction bases outside the gene matches: 3. The CDR3 extends over 13 amino acids. CDR3 amino acids: CASSGGQGYGYTF. The CDR3 region has the DNA TGCGCCAGCAGCGGAGGACAGGGCTATGGCTACACCTTC.

The chain recombines TRBV7-9 with TRBJ2-7, with 7 bases lining up with TRBD1. With 5 bases clipped from V and 5 bases from J, the junction kept 6 bases outside the gene matches. Germline V gives CDR1 SEHNR, CDR2 FQNEAQ (reference sequence). The CDR3 length is 13 residues. CDR3 region: CASSAGTVHEQYF. CDR3 coding DNA: TGTGCCAGCAGCGCCGGGACAGTCCACGAGCAGTACTTC.

This chain connects TRBV23-1 to TRBJ2-7; D remains ambiguous. TRBV23-1 is flagged as an ORF with uncertain function. V lost 8 bases and J lost 3, with 8 bases in between. There are 11 residues in the CDR3. The CDR3, as DNA: TGCGCCAGCCCACAGCACTACGAGCAGTACTTC. As protein: CASPQHYEQYF.

This chain connects TRBV18 to TRBJ1-3; D gene uncertain. The CDR3 extends over 15 amino acids. Germline values: CDR1 KGHSH, CDR2 LQKENI. Trimming removed 2 bases from V and 0 bases from J, with 8 bases in between. For the CDR3, the DNA is TGTGCCAGCTCACCAAACACCAGCTCTGGAAACACCATATATTTT. Its translation: CASSPNTSSGNTIYF.

This chain joins TRBV29-1 and TRBJ2-7, with D possibly TRBD1 on 7 matching bases. V was pared by 3 bases and J by 3 bases, with 12 bases between. In germline, CDR1 is SQVTM, CDR2 ANQGSEA. The CDR3 loop spans 13 amino acids. CDR3 amino acids: CSVEQGGGYEQYF. CDR3 coding DNA: TGCAGCGTTGAGCAGGGGGGCGGCTACGAGCAGTACTTC.

V is TRBV5-1 and J is TRBJ1-2; D possibly corresponds to TRBD1 (5 bases). The CDR3 runs to 13 residues. Germline V gene data show CDR1 as SGHRS and CDR2 as YFSETQ. V was pared by 4 bases and J by 8 bases, with 15 bases between. This CDR3 is CASSPTGVGGYTF. DNA for the CDR3: TGCGCCAGCAGCCCGACGGGGGTTGGAGGCTACACCTTC.

The chain employs TRBV4-3 and TRBJ2-7; tentatively, D is TRBD2 (5 bases). The V end was cut by 0 bases, the J end by 4 bases, with 25 bases between. The CDR3 spans 19 residues. Germline V gene sequence: CDR1 LGHNA, CDR2 YSLEER. Here the CDR3 reads CASSQDLNGEAVGLYEQYF. CDR3 coding DNA: TGCGCCAGCAGCCAAGATCTTAACGGGGAAGCGGTAGGGCTATACGAGCAGTACTTC.

The chain carries TRBV7-9 and TRBJ2-2; D ambiguous. The CDR3 has 10 residues. Germline CDR1 reads SEHNR; CDR2 reads FQNEAQ (reference sequence). The germline V and J ends were trimmed by 6 bases and 10 bases, with 6 bases remaining between them. The CDR3 is CASREKELFF. CDR3 nucleotides: TGTGCCAGCAGGGAGAAGGAGCTGTTTTTT.

The chain combines TRBV18 with TRBJ1-6; 9 nucleotides agree with TRBD1. The germline CDR1 and CDR2 sequences are KGHSH and LQKENI. The CDR3 spans 16 residues. J gave up 6 bases and V 6 bases, and 9 bases lay outside the gene matches. Written as DNA, the CDR3 is TGTGCCAGCTCCCCCAATATACAGGGGGCTAATTCACCCCTCCACTTT. It specifies CASSPNIQGANSPLHF.

This clone was counted once. This chain links TRBV29-1 with TRBJ2-3, with a weak D call TRBD1 (5 bases). From germline, CDR1 is SQVTM and CDR2 ANQGSEA. CDR3 length: 15 amino acids. The germline V and J ends were trimmed by 7 bases and 0 bases, with 17 bases remaining between them. The CDR3: CSAEARASSTDTQYF. The CDR3 nucleotides read TGCAGCGCCGAGGCCAGGGCCTCTAGCACAGATACGCAGTATTTT.

V and J are TRBV18 and TRBJ1-5; 9 bases align to TRBD1. Germline V gene data show CDR1 as KGHSH and CDR2 as LQKENI. The CDR3 extends over 13 amino acids. Trimming cost V 3 bases and J 10 bases; bases outside gene matches: 4. The CDR3 DNA sequence: TGTGCCAGCTCACCGACAGGGGGAGAACCCCAGCATTTT. This translates into CASSPTGGEPQHF. The whole variable domain, remainder taken from reference TRBV18 and TRBJ1-5, is NAGVMQNPRHLVRRRGQEARLRCSPMKGHSHVYWYRQLPEEGLKFMVYLQKENIIDESGMPKERFSAEFPKEGPSILRIQQVVRGDSAAYFCASSPTGGEPQHFGDGTRLSIL.

The J gene is TRBJ1-5, the V gene TRBV5-8; 7 bases align to TRBD1. There are 14 residues in the CDR3. V dropped 4 bases and J dropped 5; count of bases not matched to a gene: 6. Germline assignment: CDR1 SGHTS and CDR2 YDEGEE. Written as DNA, the CDR3 is TGTGCCAGCAGCCCGGGACAGCCTTATCAGCCCCAGCATTTT. Protein: CASSPGQPYQPQHF.